The 12 T cell receptor beta chains below were found in one sample sequenced in a study of regulatory T cells in long-lasting Graves disease. Time point reported: persistent/refractory GD, antithyroid drugs over 5 years with positive TRAb. PBMC-derived RNA was used for the TCR library. Arm-PCR of CDR3 regions and iRepertoire HTBI primers were the basis on which TCR beta libraries were built. TCRdb re-derived calls from the multiplex PCR reads in MiXCR, one entry per CDR3 protein. The sample has roughly 400,000 distinct CDR3 sequences, roughly 21% seen once. The sample here was peripheral blood mononuclear cells (PBMCs), taken when the disease was refractory, from a patient treated with antithyroid drugs. These receptor sequences come from a female donor with Graves disease.

V and J are TRBV6-2 or TRBV6-3 and TRBJ2-1; possible D gene TRBD2, 6 bases. Germline lookup yields CDR1 MNHEY and CDR2 SVGEGT. V lost 0 bases to trimming and J lost 0 bases, with 18 bases between them. The CDR3 spans 19 residues. CDR3 bases: TGTGCCAGCAGTTACTCGGGCCCGGGACTCGAACACTCCTACAATGAGCAGTTCTTC. Its translation: CASSYSGPGLEHSYNEQFF.

This chain joins TRBV27 and TRBJ2-3; D is tentatively TRBD1 or TRBD2 (8 bases each). Germline V gene lookup returns CDR1 MNHEY and CDR2 SMNVEV (reference sequence). Trimming cost V 2 bases and J 8 bases, with 17 bases left between them. CDR3 length: 15 residues. Written as DNA, the CDR3 is TGTGCCAGCAGTTTAGGGGACAGGCTAGCGGGTACGCAGTATTTT. Translating gives CASSLGDRLAGTQYF.

There are many counts of this clonotype. The J gene is TRBJ2-4, the V gene TRBV28; TRBD2 is a possible D gene (5 bases). This CDR3 comprises 15 residues. Germline CDR1 reads MDHEN; CDR2 reads SYDVKM. Trimming removed 3 bases at V and 3 bases at J, with 12 bases between. The CDR3 loop reads CASSFPSRGKNIQYF. The CDR3 DNA reads as TGTGCCAGCAGTTTCCCTAGCCGGGGCAAAAACATTCAGTACTTC.

The gene calls are TRBV19 and TRBJ2-4; 7 nucleotides agree with TRBD1. This CDR3 contains 15 residues. Trimming cost V 7 bases and J 0 bases; bases outside gene matches: 6. CDR1 is LNHDA, CDR2 SQIVND, per germline (reference sequence). The chain's CDR3 is CASKPGQLAKNIQYF. The DNA of the CDR3 is TGTGCCAGTAAGCCGGGACAGCTAGCCAAAAACATTCAGTACTTC. The full variable domain, completed using reference TRBV19 and TRBJ2-4, is DGGITQSPKYLFRKEGQNVTLSCEQNLNHDAMYWYRQDPGQGLRLIYYSQIVNDFQKGDIAEGYSVSREKKESFPLTVTSAQKNPTAFYLCASKPGQLAKNIQYFGAGTRLSVL.

The CDR3 reads CASSEYKDFLETQYF. The CDR3 DNA follows: TGTGCCAGCAGTGAATATAAGGACTTTTTAGAGACCCAGTACTTC. J is TRBJ2-5 and V is TRBV25-1; maybe TRBD2 (5 bases). Germline V lookup: CDR1 MGHDK, CDR2 SYGVNS. CDR3 length: 15 residues. With 0 bases removed from V and 4 bases from J, the gap between germline ends came to 12 bases. Full variable domain (missing parts from reference TRBV25-1 and TRBJ2-5): EADIYQTPRYLVIGTGKKITLECSQTMGHDKMYWYQQDPGMELHLIHYSYGVNSTEKGDLSSESTVSRIRTEHFPLTLESARPSHTSQYLCASSEYKDFLETQYFGPGTRLLVL.

The chain recombines TRBV6-9 with TRBJ1-1; no definite D call. The CDR3 is 13 amino acids. Germline CDR1 reads MNHGY; CDR2 reads SVAAGI. Trimming left V 3 bases short and J 4 bases short, with 9 bases between. The CDR3 loop is CASSYGPTTEAFF. The CDR3 coding sequence is TGTGCCAGCAGTTACGGGCCAACCACTGAAGCTTTCTTT.

This clonotype was seen a few times. The rearrangement links TRBV6-1 to TRBJ1-1; D might be TRBD1 (6 bases). The germline CDR1 and CDR2 sequences are MNHNS and SASEGT. Between the trimmed V and J ends, which lost 7 bases and 1 base, there was a span of 10 bases. The CDR3 consists of 13 residues. The DNA of the CDR3 is TGTGCCAGCATCCAACAGGGGAACACTGAAGCTTTCTTT. Residues: CASIQQGNTEAFF.

This clonotype occurred many times. V usage is TRBV12-3 or TRBV12-4 and J usage is TRBJ2-7, with D hard to call. V was clipped by 4 bases and J by 3 bases, with 7 bases between them. CDR3 length: 12 residues. The CDR3 DNA follows: TGTGCCAGCAGTTACAGCGACTACGAGCAGTACTTC. Translating gives CASSYSDYEQYF.

This clonotype was seen only a few times. V and J are TRBV30 and TRBJ1-5; D gene unclear. Germline assignment: CDR1 GTSNPN and CDR2 SVGIG (reference sequence). V was clipped by 0 bases and J by 0 bases, with 6 bases between them. The CDR3 length is 14 residues. CDR3 protein: CAWSVQGSNQPQHF. For the CDR3, the DNA is TGTGCCTGGAGTGTACAAGGTAGCAATCAGCCCCAGCATTTT.

The chain employs TRBV19 and TRBJ1-4; the match to TRBD1 covers 8 bases. The trim removed 6 bases at V and 3 bases at J, leaving 3 bases unmatched. Germline V gene lookup returns CDR1 LNHDA and CDR2 SQIVND (reference sequence). The CDR3 sequence is 14 residues long. This CDR3 is CASSRGRANEKLFF. The CDR3, as DNA: TGTGCCAGTAGCAGGGGGCGAGCTAATGAAAAACTGTTTTTT.

There are a few counts of this clonotype. V gene TRBV10-1 combines with J gene TRBJ2-2; TRBD1 matches at 7 bases. Germline loops: CDR1 WNHNN, CDR2 SYGVQD (reference sequence). Trimming removed 8 bases from V and 4 bases from J; junction bases left unmatched: 7. The CDR3 contains 14 residues. CDR3 loop: CASGTANPTGELFF. CDR3 coding DNA: TGCGCCAGCGGGACAGCGAATCCCACCGGGGAGCTGTTTTTT.

About this clonotype itself: A read error may be the cause here, since a much bigger clone is one base away. The chain joins TRBV12-3 or TRBV12-4 to TRBJ1-1, with TRBD1 identical over 11 bases. V was pared by 7 bases and J by 4 bases, with 8 bases of the junction left unmatched. CDR3 length: 15 amino acids. CDR3 sequence: CASNSTGTGGTEAFF. The CDR3 DNA reads TGTGCCAGCAACTCTACCGGGACAGGGGGCACTGAAGCTTTCTTT.